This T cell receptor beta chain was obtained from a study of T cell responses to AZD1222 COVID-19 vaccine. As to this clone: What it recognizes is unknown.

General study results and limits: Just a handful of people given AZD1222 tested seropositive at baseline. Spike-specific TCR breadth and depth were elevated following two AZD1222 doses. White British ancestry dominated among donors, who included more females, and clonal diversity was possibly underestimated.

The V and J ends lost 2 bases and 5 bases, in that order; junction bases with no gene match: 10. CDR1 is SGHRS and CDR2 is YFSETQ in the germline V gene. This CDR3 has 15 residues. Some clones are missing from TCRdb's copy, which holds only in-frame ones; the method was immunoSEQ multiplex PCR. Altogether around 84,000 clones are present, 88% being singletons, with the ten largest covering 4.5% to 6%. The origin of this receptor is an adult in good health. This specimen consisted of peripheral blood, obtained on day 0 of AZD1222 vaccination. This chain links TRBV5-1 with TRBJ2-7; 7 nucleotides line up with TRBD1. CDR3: CASSLNGWGTDEQYF. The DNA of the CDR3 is TGCGCCAGCAGCTTAAATGGGTGGGGGACAGACGAGCAGTACTTC.